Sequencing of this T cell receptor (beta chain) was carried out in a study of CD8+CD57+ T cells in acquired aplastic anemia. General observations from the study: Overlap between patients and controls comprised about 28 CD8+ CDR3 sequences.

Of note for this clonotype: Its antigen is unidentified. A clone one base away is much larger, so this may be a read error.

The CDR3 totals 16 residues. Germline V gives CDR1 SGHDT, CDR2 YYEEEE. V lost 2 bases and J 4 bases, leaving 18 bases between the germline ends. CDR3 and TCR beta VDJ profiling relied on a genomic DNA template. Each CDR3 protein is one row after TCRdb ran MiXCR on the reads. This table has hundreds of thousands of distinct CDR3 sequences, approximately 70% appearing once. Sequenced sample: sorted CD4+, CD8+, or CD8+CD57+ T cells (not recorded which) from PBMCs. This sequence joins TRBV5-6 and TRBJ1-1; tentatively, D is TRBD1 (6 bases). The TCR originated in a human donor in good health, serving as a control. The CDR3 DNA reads TGTGCCAGCAGCTTTGGCAGACGGGGGGCCTTCACTGAAGCTTTCTTT. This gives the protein CASSFGRRGAFTEAFF.